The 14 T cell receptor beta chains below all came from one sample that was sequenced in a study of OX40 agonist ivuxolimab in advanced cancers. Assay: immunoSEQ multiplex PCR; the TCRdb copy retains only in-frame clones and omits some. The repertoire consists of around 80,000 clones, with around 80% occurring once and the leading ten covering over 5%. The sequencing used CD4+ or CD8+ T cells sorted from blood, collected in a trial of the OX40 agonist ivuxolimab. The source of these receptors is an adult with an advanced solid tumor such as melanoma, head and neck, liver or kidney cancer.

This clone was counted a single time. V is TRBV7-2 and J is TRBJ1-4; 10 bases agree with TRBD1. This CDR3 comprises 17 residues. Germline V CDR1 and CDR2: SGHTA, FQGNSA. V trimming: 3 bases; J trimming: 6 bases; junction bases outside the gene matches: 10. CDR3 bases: TGTGCCAGCAGCTTCAAATACGGGACAGGGGTTTATGAAAAACTGTTTTTT. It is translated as CASSFKYGTGVYEKLFF. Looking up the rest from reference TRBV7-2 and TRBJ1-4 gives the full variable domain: GAGVSQSPSNKVTEKGKDVELRCDPISGHTALYWYRQSLGQGLEFLIYFQGNSAPDKSGLPSDRFSAERTGGSVSTLTIQRTQQEDSAVYLCASSFKYGTGVYEKLFFGSGTQLSVL.

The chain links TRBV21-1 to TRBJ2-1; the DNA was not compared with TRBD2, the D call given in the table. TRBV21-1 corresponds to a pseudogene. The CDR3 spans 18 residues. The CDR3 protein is CASSKLSGREAPYNEQFF. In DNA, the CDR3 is TGTGCCAGCAGCAAGTTAAGCGGGCGGGAGGCCCCTTACAATGAGCAGTTCTTC.

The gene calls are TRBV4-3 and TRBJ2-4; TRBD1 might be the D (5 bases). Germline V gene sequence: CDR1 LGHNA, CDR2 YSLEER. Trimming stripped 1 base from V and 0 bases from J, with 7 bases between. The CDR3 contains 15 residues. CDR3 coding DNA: TGCGCCAGCAGCCAAGGACAGCTAGCCAAAAACATTCAGTACTTC. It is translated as CASSQGQLAKNIQYF.

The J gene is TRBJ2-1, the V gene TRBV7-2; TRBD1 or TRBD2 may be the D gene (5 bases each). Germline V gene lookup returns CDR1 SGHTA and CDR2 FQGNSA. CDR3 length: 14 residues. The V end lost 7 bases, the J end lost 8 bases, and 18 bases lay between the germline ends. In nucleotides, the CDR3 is TGTGCCAGCACCCAGGCGAGGGGTGCTGATGAGCAGTTCTTC. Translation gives CASTQARGADEQFF.

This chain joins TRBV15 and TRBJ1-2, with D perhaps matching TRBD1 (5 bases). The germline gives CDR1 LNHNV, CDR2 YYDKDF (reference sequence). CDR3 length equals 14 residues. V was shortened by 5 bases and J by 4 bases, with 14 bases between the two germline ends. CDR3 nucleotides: TGTGCCACCAGCTCCGAGGCCAGGGCCTATGGCTACACCTTC. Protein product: CATSSEARAYGYTF.

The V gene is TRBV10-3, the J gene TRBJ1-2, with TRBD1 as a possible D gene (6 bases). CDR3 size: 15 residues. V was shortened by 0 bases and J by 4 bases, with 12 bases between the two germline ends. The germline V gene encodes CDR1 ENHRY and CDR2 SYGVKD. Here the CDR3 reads CAISESQGYSYGYTF. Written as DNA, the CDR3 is TGTGCCATCAGTGAGTCACAGGGATACTCCTATGGCTACACCTTC.

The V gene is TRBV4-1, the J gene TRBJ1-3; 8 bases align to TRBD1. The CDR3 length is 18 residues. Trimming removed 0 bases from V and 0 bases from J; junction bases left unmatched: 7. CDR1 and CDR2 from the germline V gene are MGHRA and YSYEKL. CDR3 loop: CASSQEGTGWSSGNTIYF. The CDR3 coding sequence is TGCGCCAGCAGCCAAGAAGGGACAGGATGGAGCTCTGGAAACACCATATATTTT.

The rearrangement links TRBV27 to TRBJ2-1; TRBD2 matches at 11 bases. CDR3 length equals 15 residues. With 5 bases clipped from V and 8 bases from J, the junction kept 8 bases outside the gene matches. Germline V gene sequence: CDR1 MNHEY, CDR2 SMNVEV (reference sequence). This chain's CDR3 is CASSPGTSGTDEQFF. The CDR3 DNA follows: TGTGCCAGCAGTCCCGGGACTAGCGGTACGGATGAGCAGTTCTTC.

CDR3 nucleotide sequence: TGTGCCAGCAGTTTATCCGGGAGGACAAATAACTATGGCTACACCTTC. It encodes CASSLSGRTNNYGYTF. This chain links TRBV27 with TRBJ1-2; possibly TRBD1 for D (5 bases). Trimming removed 0 bases at V and 1 base at J, with 12 bases between. This CDR3 is 16 amino acids long. Germline loops: CDR1 MNHEY, CDR2 SMNVEV (reference sequence).

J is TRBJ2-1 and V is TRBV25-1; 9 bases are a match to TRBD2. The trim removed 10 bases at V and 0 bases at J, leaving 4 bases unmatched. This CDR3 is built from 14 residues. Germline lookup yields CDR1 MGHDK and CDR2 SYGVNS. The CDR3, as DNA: TGTGCCACCCTTAGCGGGAGCTCCTACAATGAGCAGTTCTTC. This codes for CATLSGSSYNEQFF. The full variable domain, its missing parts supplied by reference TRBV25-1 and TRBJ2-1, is EADIYQTPRYLVIGTGKKITLECSQTMGHDKMYWYQQDPGMELHLIHYSYGVNSTEKGDLSSESTVSRIRTEHFPLTLESARPSHTSQYLCATLSGSSYNEQFFGPGTRLTVL.

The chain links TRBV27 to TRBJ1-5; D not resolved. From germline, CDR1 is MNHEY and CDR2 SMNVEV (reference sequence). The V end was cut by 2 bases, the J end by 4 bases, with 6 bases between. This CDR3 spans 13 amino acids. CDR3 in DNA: TGTGCCAGCAGTTTAGCGGGGAATCAGCCCCAGCATTTT. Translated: CASSLAGNQPQHF.

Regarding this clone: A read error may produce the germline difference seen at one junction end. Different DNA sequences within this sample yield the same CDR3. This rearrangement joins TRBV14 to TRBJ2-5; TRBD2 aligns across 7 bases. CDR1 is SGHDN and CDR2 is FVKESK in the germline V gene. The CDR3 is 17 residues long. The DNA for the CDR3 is TGTGCCAGTAGCCAAGATTGGGGGGACTATCAAGAGCAGACCCAGTACTTC. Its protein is CASSQDWGDYQEQTQYF.

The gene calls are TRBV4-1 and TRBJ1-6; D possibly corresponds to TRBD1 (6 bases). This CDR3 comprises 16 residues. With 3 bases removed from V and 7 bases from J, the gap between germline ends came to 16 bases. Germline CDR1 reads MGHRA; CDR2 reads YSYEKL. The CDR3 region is CASSQGWAGENSPLHF. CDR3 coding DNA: TGCGCCAGCAGCCAGGGTTGGGCAGGGGAGAATTCACCCCTCCACTTT.

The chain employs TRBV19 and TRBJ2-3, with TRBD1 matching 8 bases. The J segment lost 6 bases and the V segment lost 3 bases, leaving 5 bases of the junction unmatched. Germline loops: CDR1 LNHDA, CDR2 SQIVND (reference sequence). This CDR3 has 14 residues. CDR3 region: CASSIQGAVDTQYF. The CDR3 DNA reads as TGTGCCAGTAGTATCCAGGGGGCGGTGGATACGCAGTATTTT.